The present entry profiles one T cell receptor (beta chain) with its context. This clonotype was observed at least ten times. The antigen it recognizes is unknown. Base-call qualities are not available, and no considerably larger clone is one nucleotide away. The library was built by means of 5' RACE. Instrument used: NextSeq 500. To allow correction of PCR and sequencing errors, the TCR library protocol tagged every TCR cDNA molecule with a unique molecular identifier. The original pipeline was this. TCR identification, UMI-based error correction and CDR3 extraction were performed with Decombinator tools. Expanded TCRs were defined as those above a frequency of 2 per 1,000, corresponding to the top 1% of the tumor frequency distribution. Expanded tumor TCRs statistically deemed absent (corrected P<0.05) from at least one tumor region were classed as regional, and all other expanded tumor TCRs were classed as ubiquitous. Rényi diversity was computed with the R vegan package after subsampling each repertoire 100 times to 5,000 TCRs. CDR3 similarity networks were constructed using string-kernel similarity of amino acid triplets, with links drawn between CDR3s whose pairwise similarity was above 0.82. TCRdb reran the public reads through fastp at Q25 and MiXCR, keeping productive beta chains. CDR3 protein duplicates are merged, each entry listing the most common genes and DNA. Here the V and J calls rest on TCRdb's processing, not on the authors' analysis. In all, the sample holds some 22,000 distinct CDR3 sequences, and 2.8% of those were seen once. In total, the top ten clones hold 7.7% of the sample.

These data are taken from a study of spatial heterogeneity in lung cancer (dated by TCRdb to between 2018 and 2021). Concerning the study at large: Beta-chain transcripts were consistently detected in greater numbers than alpha-chain transcripts, which likely reflected higher beta-chain transcript abundance. In tumor regions, TCR transcript counts showed a strong correlation with a T cell transcriptional module score from matched bulk RNA-seq. In the raw uncorrected reads, each unique combination of TCR and UMI appeared more than ten times on average. In non-small cell lung cancer, the study made a quantitative comparison of TCR alpha and beta repertoires among multiple tumor regions, matched nontumor lung and blood. TCR repertoire features were related to nonsynonymous mutation counts determined by whole-exome sequencing of tumor tissue. Both alpha and beta chains were TCR-sequenced in samples taken at surgery, namely 220 tumor regions, more than 62 matched nontumor lung samples and 50 to 60 PBMC samples.

The paper's findings and limits, for the study overall: Counts of ubiquitous and regional expanded TCRs correlated with counts of ubiquitous and regional nonsynonymous mutations, respectively. The number of expanded intratumoral alpha and beta TCRs correlated with the tumor nonsynonymous mutation count. Confirming at a functional level the hypothesis that regional TCRs recognize regional mutations was considered to require additional single-cell paired TCR alpha and beta sequencing. TCR-seq coverage of tumor T cells was estimated to be only about 7% for alpha chains and about 12% for beta chains.

The time point label for this specimen denotes: sample taken at primary tumor resection. The donors were some 76 patients from the lung TRACERx cohort who had early-stage, untreated non-small cell lung cancer. For TCR sequencing, whole RNA was extracted from tumor and nontumor lung tissue, or from cryopreserved PBMC samples, and no cell sorting was done. Only patients with enough RNA available from two or more tumor regions were chosen for TCR sequencing. Tumor and adjacent nontumor lung specimens were reviewed by a lung pathologist before selection. The CDR3 holds 13 amino acids from the cysteine to the phenylalanine. Left in the record is the CDR3 DNA by itself, 39 bases read in frame from the first base. V is reduced by 8 bases and J by 2 bases, leaving a spacing of 13 bases between them. Based on the germline V gene, the CDR1 and CDR2 sequences are SNHLY and FYNNEI.

Here the sequenced sample was lung tumor tissue, taken at surgery. The clonotype was recovered from a male donor with early-stage non-small cell lung cancer. The V and J segments used are TRBV2 and TRBJ2-7, and TRBD1 may be the D gene, going by 6 matching bases. The bases read TGTGCCAGCTTAGGGGGTGTGACCTACGAGCAGTACTTC. Its protein is CASLGGVTYEQYF.